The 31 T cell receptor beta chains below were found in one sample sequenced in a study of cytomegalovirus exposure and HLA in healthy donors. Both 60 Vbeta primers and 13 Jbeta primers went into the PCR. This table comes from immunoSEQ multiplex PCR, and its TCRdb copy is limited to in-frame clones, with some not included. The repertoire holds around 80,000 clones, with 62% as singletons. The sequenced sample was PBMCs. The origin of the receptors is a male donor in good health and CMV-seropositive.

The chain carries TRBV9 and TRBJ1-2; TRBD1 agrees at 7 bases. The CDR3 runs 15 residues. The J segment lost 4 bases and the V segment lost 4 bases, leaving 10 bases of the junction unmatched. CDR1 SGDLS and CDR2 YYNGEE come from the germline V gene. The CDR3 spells CASSLPQTGSYGYTF. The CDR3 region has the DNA TGTGCCAGCAGCCTTCCCCAGACAGGGTCCTATGGCTACACCTTC.

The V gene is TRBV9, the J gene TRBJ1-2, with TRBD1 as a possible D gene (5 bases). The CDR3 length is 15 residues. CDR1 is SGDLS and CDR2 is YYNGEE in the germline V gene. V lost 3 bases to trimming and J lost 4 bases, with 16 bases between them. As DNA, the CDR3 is TGTGCCAGCAGCGCGAATCTCAGGGCCTCCTATGGCTACACCTTC. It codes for CASSANLRASYGYTF.

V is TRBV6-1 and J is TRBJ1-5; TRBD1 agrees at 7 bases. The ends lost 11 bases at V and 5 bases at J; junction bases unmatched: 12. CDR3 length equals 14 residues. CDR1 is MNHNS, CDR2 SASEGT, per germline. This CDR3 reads CASGWGQIDQPQHF. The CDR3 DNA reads TGTGCCTCTGGGTGGGGACAGATAGATCAGCCCCAGCATTTT.

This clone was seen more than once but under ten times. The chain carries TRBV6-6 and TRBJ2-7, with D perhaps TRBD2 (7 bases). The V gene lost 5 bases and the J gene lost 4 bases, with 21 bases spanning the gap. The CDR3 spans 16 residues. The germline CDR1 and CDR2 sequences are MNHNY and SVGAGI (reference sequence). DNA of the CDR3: TGTGCCAGCAGTGTGATTAGGGGGAGGGCCTGGTACGAGCAGTACTTC. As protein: CASSVIRGRAWYEQYF.

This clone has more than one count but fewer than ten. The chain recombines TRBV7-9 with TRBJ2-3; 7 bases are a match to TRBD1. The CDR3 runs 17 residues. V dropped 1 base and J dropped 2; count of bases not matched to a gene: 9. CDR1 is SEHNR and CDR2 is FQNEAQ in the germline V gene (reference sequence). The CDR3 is CASSLGATGSSTDTQYF. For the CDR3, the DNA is TGTGCCAGCAGCTTAGGGGCGACAGGGTCTTCCACAGATACGCAGTATTTT.

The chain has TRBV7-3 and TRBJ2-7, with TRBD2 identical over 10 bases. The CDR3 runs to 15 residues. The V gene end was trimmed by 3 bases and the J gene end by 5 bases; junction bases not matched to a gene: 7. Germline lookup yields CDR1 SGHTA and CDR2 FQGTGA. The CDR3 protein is CASSLSATSGHEQYF. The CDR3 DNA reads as TGTGCCAGCAGCTTGTCGGCGACTAGCGGGCACGAGCAGTACTTC.

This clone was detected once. The CDR3 nucleotides are TGTGCCTGGAGTGCGGGAGGGCACTCAAACAATGAGCAGTTCTTC. It specifies CAWSAGGHSNNEQFF. V and J are TRBV30 and TRBJ2-1, with 8 bases matching TRBD2. Germline loops: CDR1 GTSNPN, CDR2 SVGIG (reference sequence). CDR3 size: 15 residues. V gave up 1 base and J gave up 5 bases; unmatched junction bases: 7.

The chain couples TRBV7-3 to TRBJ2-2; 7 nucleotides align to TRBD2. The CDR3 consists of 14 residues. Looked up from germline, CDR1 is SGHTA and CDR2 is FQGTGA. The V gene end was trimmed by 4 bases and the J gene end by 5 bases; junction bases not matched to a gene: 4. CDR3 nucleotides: TGTGCCAGCAGCTATGGGGGGGGGACCGGGGAGCTGTTTTTT. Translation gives CASSYGGGTGELFF.

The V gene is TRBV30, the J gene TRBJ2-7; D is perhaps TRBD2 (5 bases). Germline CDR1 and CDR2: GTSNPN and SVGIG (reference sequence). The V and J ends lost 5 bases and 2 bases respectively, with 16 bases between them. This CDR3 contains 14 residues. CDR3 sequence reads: CAWGTGSSTYEQYF. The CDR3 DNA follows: TGTGCCTGGGGTACGGGGAGTTCTACCTACGAGCAGTACTTC.

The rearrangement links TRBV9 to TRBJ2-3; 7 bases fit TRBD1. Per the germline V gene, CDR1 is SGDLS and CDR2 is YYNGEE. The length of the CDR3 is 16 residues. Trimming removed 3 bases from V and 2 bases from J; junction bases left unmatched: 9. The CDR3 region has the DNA TGTGCCAGCAGCGCCGGCCAGACAGGGCTCACAGATACGCAGTATTTT. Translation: CASSAGQTGLTDTQYF.

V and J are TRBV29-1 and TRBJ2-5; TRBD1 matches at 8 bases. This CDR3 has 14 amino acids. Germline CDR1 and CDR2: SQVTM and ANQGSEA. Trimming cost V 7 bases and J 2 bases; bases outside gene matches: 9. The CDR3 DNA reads TGCAGCGCATTGACAGGGGTCTGGCAAGAGACCCAGTACTTC. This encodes CSALTGVWQETQYF.

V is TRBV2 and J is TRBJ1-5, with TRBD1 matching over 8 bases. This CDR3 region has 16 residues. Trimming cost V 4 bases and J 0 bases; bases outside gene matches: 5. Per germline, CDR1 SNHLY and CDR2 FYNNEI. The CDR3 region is CASSGTGIYSNQPQHF. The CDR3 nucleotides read TGTGCCAGCAGTGGGACAGGGATTTATAGCAATCAGCCCCAGCATTTT.

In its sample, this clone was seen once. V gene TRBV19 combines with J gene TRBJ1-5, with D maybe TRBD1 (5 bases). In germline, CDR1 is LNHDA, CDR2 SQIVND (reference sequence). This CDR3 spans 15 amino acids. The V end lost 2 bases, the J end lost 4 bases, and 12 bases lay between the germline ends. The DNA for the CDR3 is TGTGCCAGTAGTATAATGGCCGGGGGTAATCAGCCCCAGCATTTT. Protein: CASSIMAGGNQPQHF.

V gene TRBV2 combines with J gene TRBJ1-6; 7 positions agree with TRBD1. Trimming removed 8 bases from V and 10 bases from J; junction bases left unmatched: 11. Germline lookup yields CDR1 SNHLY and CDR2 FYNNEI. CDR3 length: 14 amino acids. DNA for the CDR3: TGTGCCAGCCATTTGACAGGGATAGAATCACCCCTCCACTTT. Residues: CASHLTGIESPLHF.

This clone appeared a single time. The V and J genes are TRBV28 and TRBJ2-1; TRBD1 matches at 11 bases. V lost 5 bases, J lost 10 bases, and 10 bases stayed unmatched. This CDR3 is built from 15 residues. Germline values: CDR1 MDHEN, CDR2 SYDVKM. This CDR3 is CASSLPGTGGIEQFF. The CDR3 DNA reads TGTGCCAGCAGTCTCCCCGGGACAGGGGGGATCGAGCAGTTCTTC. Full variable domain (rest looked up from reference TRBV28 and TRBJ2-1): DVKVTQSSRYLVKRTGEKVFLECVQDMDHENMFWYRQDPGLGLRLIYFSYDVKMKEKGDIPEGYSVSREKKERFSLILESASTNQTSMYLCASSLPGTGGIEQFFGPGTRLTVL.

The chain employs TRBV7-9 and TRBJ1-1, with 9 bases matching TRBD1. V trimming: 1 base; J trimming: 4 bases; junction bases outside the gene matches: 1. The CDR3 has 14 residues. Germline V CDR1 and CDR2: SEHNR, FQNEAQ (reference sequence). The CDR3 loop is CASSLGTGATEAFF. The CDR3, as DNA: TGTGCCAGCAGCTTAGGGACAGGGGCCACTGAAGCTTTCTTT.

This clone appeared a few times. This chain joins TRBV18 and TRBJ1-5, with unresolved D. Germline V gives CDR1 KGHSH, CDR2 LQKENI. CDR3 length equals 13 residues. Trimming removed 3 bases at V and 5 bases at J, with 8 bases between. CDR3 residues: CASSPEWDQPQHF. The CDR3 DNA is TGTGCCAGCTCACCGGAGTGGGATCAGCCCCAGCATTTT.

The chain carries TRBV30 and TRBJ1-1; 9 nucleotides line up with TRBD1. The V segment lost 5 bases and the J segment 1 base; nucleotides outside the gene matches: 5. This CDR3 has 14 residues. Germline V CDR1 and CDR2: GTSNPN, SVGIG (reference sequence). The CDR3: CAWGQGRRNTEAFF. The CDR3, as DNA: TGTGCCTGGGGACAGGGGAGGAGGAACACTGAAGCTTTCTTT.

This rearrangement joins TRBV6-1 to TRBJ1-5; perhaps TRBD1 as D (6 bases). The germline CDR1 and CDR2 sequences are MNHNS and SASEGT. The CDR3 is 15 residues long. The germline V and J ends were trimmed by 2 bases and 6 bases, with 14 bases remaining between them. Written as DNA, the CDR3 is TGTGCCAGCAGTGAAAGGACGGCAGGGGTTCAGCCCCAGCATTTT. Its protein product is CASSERTAGVQPQHF.

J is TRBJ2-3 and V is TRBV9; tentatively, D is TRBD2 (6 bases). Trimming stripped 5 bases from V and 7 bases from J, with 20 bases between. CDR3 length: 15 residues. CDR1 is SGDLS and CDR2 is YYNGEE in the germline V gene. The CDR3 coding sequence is TGTGCCAGCAGTCCATCTTCTAGGGGAGGAAATACGCAGTATTTT. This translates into CASSPSSRGGNTQYF. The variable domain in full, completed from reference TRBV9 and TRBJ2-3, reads DSGVTQTPKHLITATGQRVTLRCSPRSGDLSVYWYQQSLDQGLQFLIQYYNGEERAKGNILERFSAQQFPDLHSELNLSSLELGDSALYFCASSPSSRGGNTQYFGPGTRLTVL.

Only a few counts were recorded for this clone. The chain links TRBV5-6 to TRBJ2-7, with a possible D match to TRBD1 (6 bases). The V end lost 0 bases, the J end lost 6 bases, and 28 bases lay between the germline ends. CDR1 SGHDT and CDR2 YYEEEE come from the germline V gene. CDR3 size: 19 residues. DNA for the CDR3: TGTGCCAGCAGCTTGGAGTGGCGACAGGCAATACCCACTCCCTTCGAGCAGTACTTC. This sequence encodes CASSLEWRQAIPTPFEQYF. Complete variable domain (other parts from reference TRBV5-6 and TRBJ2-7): DAGVTQSPTHLIKTRGQQVTLRCSPKSGHDTVSWYQQALGQGPQFIFQYYEEEERQRGNFPDRFSGHQFPNYSSELNVNALLLGDSALYLCASSLEWRQAIPTPFEQYFGPGTRLTVT.

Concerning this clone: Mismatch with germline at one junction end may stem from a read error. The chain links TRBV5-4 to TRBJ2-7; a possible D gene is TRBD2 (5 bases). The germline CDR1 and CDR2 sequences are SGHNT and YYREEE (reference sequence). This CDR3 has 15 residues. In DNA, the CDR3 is TGTGCCAGCAGTTTGGAGCGGAAGAGCTCCTACGAGCAGTACTTC. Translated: CASSLERKSSYEQYF.

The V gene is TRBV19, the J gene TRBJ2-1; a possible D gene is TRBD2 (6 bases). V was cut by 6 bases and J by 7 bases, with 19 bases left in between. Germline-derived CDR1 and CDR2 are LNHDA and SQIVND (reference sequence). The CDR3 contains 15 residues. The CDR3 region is CASRVSGPSGNEQFF. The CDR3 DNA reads TGTGCCAGTAGGGTTAGCGGCCCATCCGGGAATGAGCAGTTCTTC.

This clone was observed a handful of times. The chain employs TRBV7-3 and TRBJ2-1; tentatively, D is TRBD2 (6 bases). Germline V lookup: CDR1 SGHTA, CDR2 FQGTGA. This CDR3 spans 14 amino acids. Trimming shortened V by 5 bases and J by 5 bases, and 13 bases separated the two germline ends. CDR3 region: CASSDGLANNEQFF. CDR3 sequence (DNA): TGTGCCAGCAGCGACGGGCTAGCGAACAATGAGCAGTTCTTC.

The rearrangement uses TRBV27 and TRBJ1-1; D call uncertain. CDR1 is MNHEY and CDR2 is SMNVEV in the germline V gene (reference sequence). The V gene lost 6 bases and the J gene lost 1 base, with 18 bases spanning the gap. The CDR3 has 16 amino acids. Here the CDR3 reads CASRTSPFKTNTEAFF. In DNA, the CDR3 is TGTGCCAGCAGAACAAGTCCCTTCAAAACGAACACTGAAGCTTTCTTT.

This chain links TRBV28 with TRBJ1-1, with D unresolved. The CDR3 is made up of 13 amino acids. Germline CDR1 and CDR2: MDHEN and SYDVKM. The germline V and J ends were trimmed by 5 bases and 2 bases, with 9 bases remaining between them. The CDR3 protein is CASSQTTNTEAFF. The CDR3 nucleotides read TGTGCCAGCAGTCAGACTACCAACACTGAAGCTTTCTTT.

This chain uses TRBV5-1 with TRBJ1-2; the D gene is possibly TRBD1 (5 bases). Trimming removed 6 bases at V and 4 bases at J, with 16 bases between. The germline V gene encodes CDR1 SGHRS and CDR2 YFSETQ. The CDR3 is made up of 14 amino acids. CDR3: CASTRGLSAYGYTF. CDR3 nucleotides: TGCGCCAGCACAAGGGGACTCTCCGCCTATGGCTACACCTTC.

CDR3 coding DNA: TGTGCCTGGAGTGTAGACGGTCTTACGGGCTCCTACGAGCAGTACTTC. Protein product: CAWSVDGLTGSYEQYF. The chain uses TRBV30 and TRBJ2-7; D is unresolved. Deletions cut 0 bases from V and 0 bases from J, with 15 bases between. Germline lookup yields CDR1 GTSNPN and CDR2 SVGIG (reference sequence). CDR3 length equals 16 residues.

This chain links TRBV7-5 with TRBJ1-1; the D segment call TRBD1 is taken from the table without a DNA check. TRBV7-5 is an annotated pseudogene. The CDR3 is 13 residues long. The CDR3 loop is CASSPPGQGAAFF. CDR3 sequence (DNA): TGTGCCAGCAGCCCCCCCGGACAGGGAGCGGCTTTCTTT.

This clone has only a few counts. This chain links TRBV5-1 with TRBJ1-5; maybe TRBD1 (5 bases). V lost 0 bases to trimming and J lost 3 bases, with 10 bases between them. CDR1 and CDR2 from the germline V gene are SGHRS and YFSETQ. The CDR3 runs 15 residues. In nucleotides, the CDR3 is TGCGCCAGCAGCTTGGAGGGGAGGTCCAATCAGCCCCAGCATTTT. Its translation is CASSLEGRSNQPQHF.

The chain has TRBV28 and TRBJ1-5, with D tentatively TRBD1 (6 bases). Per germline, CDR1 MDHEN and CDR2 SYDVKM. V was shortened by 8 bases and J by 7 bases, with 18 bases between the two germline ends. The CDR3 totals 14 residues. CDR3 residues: CASGKGGSGQPQHF. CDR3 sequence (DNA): TGTGCCAGCGGGAAGGGGGGGAGTGGACAGCCCCAGCATTTT.